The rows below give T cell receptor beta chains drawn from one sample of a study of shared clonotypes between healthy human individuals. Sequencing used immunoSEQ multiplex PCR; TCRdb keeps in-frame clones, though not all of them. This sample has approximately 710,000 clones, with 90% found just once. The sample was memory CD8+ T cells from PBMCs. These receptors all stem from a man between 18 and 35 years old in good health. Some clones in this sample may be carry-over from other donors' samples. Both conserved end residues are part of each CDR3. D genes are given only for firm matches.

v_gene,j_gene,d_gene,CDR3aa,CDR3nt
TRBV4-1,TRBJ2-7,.,CASSHELGDRSYEQYF,TGCGCCAGCAGCCATGAATTGGGAGACCGATCTTACGAGCAGTACTTC
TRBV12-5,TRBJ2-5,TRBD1,CASGSPDRGQETQYF,TGTGCTAGTGGCTCACCCGACAGGGGTCAAGAGACCCAGTACTTC
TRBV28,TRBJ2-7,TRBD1,CASRRDRYEQYF,TGTGCCAGCAGACGGGACAGGTACGAGCAGTACTTC
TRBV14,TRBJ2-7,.,CASSQDLRGLYEQYF,TGTGCCAGCAGCCAAGATCTCCGGGGCCTCTACGAGCAGTACTTC
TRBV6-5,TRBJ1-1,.,CASSSPWGTEAFF,TGTGCCAGCAGTTCCCCCTGGGGAACTGAAGCTTTCTTT
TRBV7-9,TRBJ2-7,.,CASSSRYEQYF,TGTGCCAGCAGCTCTCGATACGAGCAGTACTTC
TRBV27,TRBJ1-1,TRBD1,CASSPDRGNTEAFF,TGTGCCAGCAGTCCTGACAGGGGAAACACTGAAGCTTTCTTT
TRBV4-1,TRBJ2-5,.,CASSLPPDGDQWVTQYF,TGCGCCAGCAGCCTACCCCCGGACGGGGATCAATGGGTGACCCAGTACTTC
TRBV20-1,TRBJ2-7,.,CSAPGGSEQYF,TGCAGTGCCCCTGGGGGGAGCGAGCAGTACTTC
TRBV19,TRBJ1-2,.,CASSTRDKGHLRSNLDYGYTF,TGTGCCAGTAGTACCCGGGACAAGGGACACCTTAGATCTAATTTGGACTATGGCTACACCTTC
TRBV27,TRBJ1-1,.,CASSSRTGNTEAFF,TGTGCCAGCAGTTCCCGGACGGGGAACACTGAAGCTTTCTTT
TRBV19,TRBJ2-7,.,CASSIPKTKEQYF,TGTGCCAGTAGTATCCCCAAGACTAAGGAGCAGTACTTC
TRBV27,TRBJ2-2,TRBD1,CASSQTGGAPWELFF,TGTGCCAGCAGTCAGACAGGGGGCGCTCCCTGGGAGCTGTTTTTT